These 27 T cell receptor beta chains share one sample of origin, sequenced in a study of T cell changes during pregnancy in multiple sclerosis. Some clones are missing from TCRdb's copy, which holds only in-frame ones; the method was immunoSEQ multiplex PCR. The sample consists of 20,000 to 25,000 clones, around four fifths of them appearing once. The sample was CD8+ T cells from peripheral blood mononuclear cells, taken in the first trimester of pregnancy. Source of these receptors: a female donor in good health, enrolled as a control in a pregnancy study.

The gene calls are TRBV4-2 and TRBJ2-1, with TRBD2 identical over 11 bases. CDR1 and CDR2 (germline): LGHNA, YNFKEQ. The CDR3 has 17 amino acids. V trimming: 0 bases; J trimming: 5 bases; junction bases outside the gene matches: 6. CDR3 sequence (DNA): TGTGCCAGCAGCCAAGACCCGACTAGCGGGAACGACAATGAGCAGTTCTTC. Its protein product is CASSQDPTSGNDNEQFF.

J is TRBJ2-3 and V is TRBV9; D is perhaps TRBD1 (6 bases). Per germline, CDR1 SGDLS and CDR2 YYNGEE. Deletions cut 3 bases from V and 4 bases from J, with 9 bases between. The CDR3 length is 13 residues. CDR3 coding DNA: TGTGCCAGCAGCGGGAACAGGGCAGATACGCAGTATTTT. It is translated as CASSGNRADTQYF.

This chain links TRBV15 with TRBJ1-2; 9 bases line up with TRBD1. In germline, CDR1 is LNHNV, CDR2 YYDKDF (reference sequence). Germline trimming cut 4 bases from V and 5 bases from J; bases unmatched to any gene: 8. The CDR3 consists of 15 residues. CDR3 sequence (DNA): TGTGCCACCAGCATTGGACAGGGGAAATCTTATGGCTACACCTTC. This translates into CATSIGQGKSYGYTF.

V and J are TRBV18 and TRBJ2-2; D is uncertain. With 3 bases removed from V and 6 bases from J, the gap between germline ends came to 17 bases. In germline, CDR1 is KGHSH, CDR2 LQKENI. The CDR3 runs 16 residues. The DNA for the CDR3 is TGTGCCAGCTCACCCGTATCCAGACGGGTGGCCGGGGAGCTGTTTTTT. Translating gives CASSPVSRRVAGELFF.

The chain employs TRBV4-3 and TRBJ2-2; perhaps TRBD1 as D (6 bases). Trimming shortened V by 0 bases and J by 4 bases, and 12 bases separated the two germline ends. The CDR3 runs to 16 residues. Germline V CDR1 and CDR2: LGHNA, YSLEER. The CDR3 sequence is CASSQDWQGSTGELFF. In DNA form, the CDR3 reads TGCGCCAGCAGCCAAGATTGGCAGGGGTCCACCGGGGAGCTGTTTTTT.

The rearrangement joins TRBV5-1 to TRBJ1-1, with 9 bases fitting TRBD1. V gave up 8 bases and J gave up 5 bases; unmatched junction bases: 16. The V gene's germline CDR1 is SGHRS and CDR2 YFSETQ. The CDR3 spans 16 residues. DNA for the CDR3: TGCGCCAGGCTAGACAGGGGGACCCCCGAAGGGACTGAAGCTTTCTTT. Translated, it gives CARLDRGTPEGTEAFF.

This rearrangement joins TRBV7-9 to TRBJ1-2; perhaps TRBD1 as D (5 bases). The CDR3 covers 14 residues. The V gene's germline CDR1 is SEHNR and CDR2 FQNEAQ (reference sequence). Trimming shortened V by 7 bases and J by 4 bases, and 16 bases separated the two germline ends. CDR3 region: CASNPPRGTYGYTF. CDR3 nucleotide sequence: TGTGCCAGCAACCCTCCTAGGGGCACCTATGGCTACACCTTC.

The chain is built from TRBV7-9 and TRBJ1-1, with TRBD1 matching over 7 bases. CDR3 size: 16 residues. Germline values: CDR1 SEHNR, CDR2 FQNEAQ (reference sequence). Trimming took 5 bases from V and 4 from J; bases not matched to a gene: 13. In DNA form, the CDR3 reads TGTGCCAGCAGCGAAGACAGGGTGCGCTCGGGCACTGAAGCTTTCTTT. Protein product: CASSEDRVRSGTEAFF. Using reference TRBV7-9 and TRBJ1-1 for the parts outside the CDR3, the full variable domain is DTGVSQNPRHKITKRGQNVTFRCDPISEHNRLYWYRQTLGQGPEFLTYFQNEAQLEKSRLLSDRFSAERPKGSFSTLEIQRTEQGDSAMYLCASSEDRVRSGTEAFFGQGTRLTVV.

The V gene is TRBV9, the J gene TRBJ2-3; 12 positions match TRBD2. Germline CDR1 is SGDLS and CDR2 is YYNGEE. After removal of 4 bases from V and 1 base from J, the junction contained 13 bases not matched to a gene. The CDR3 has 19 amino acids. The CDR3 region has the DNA TGTGCCAGCAGCACGCCGGGACTAGCGGGCCAACTGGGCACAGATACGCAGTATTTT. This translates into CASSTPGLAGQLGTDTQYF.

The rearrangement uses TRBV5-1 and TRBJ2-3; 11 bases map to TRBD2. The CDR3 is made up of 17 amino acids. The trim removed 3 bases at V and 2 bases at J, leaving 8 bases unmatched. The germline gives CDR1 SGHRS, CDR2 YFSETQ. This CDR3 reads CASSSPGTSGFTDTQYF. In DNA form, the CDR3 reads TGCGCCAGCAGCTCACCCGGGACTAGCGGATTCACAGATACGCAGTATTTT.

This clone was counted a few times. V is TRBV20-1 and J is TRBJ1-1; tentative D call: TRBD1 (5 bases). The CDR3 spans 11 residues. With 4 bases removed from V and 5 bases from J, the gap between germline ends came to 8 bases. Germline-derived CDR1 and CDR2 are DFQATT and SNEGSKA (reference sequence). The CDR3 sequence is CSAKGRTEAFF. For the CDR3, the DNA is TGCAGTGCTAAGGGGCGAACTGAAGCTTTCTTT.

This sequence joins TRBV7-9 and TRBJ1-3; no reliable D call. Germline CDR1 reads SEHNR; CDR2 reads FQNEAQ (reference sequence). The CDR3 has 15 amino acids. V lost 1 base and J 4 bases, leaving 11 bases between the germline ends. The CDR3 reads CASSLGQIAGNTIYF. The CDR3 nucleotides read TGTGCCAGCAGCTTAGGTCAGATCGCCGGAAACACCATATATTTT. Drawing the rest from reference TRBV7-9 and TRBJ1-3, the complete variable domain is DTGVSQNPRHKITKRGQNVTFRCDPISEHNRLYWYRQTLGQGPEFLTYFQNEAQLEKSRLLSDRFSAERPKGSFSTLEIQRTEQGDSAMYLCASSLGQIAGNTIYFGEGSWLTVV.

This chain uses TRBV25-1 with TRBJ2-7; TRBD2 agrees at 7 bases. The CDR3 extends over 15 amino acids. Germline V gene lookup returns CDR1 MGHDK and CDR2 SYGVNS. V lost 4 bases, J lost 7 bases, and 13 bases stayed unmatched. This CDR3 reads CASSGPAGWWEEQYF. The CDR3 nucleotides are TGTGCCAGCAGTGGGCCAGCGGGGTGGTGGGAGGAGCAGTACTTC.

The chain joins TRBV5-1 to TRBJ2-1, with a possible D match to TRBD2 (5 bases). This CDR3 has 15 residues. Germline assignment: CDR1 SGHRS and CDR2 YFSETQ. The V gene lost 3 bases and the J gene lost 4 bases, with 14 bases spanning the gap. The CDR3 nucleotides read TGCGCCAGCAGCTCCGATGGGAGAGGATACAATGAGCAGTTCTTC. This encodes CASSSDGRGYNEQFF.

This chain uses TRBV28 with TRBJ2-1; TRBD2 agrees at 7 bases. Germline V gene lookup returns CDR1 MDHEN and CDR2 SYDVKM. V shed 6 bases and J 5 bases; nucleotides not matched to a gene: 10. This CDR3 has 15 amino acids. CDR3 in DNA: TGTGCCAGCAGCCCACTGGCGGGAGCCGACAATGAGCAGTTCTTC. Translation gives CASSPLAGADNEQFF.

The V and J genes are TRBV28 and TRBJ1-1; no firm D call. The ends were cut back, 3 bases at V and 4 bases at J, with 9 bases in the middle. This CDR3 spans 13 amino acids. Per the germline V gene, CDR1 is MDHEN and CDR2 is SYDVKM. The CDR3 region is CASSFKRGTEAFF. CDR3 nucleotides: TGTGCCAGCAGTTTTAAACGGGGCACTGAAGCTTTCTTT.

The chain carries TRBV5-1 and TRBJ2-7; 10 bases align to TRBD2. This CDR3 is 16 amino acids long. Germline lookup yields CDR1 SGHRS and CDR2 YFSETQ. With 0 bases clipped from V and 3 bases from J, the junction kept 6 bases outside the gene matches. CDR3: CASSLASGRGSYEQYF. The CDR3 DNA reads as TGCGCCAGCAGCTTGGCTAGCGGGAGAGGAAGCTACGAGCAGTACTTC.

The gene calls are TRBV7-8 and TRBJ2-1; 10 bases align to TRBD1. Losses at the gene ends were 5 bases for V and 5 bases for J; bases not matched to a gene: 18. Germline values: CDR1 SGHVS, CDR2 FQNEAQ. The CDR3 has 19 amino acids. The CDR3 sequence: CASSHRPLTTGGNHNEQFF. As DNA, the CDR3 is TGTGCCAGCAGCCACCGCCCCCTGACGACAGGGGGCAATCACAATGAGCAGTTCTTC.

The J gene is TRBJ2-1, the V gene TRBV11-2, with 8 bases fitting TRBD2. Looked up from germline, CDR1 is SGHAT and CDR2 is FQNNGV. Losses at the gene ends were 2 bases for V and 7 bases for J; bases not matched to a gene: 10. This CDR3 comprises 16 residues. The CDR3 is CASSLPSGLVVNEQFF. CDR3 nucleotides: TGTGCCAGCAGCTTACCATCGGGACTAGTTGTGAATGAGCAGTTCTTC.

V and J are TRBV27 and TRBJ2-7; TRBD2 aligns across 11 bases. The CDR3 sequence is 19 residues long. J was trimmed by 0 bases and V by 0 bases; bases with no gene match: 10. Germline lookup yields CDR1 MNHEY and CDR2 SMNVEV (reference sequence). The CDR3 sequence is CASSLSRGGGLAASYEQYF. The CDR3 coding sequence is TGTGCCAGCAGTTTATCGAGAGGGGGGGGACTAGCGGCCTCCTACGAGCAGTACTTC.

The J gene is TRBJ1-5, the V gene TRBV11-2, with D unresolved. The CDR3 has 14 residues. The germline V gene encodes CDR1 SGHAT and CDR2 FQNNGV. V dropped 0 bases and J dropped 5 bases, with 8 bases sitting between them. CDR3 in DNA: TGTGCCAGCAGCTTAGAGTACGGGGATCAGCCCCAGCATTTT. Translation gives CASSLEYGDQPQHF.

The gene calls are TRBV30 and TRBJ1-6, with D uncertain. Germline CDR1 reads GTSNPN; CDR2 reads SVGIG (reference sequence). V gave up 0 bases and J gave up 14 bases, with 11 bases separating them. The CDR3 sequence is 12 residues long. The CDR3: CAWSVEDLTLHF. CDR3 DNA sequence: TGTGCCTGGAGTGTAGAGGATTTGACCCTCCACTTT.

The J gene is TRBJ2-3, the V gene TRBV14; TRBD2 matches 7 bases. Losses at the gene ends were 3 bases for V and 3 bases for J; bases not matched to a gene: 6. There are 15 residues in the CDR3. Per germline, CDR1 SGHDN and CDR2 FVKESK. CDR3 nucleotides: TGTGCCAGCAGCCAGAGAGCGGGGAGAACAGATACGCAGTATTTT. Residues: CASSQRAGRTDTQYF.

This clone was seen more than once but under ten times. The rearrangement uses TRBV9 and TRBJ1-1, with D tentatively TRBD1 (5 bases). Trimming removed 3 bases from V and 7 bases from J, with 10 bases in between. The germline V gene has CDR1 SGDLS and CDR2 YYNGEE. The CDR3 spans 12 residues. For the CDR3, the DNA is TGTGCCAGCAGCGATTCAGGGATTGAAGCTTTCTTT. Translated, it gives CASSDSGIEAFF.

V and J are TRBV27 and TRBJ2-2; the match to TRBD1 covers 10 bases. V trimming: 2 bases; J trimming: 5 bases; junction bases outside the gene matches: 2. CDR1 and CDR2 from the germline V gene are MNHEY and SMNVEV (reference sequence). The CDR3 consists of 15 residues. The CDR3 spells CASSLGTGVTGELFF. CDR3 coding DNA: TGTGCCAGCAGTTTAGGGACAGGGGTTACCGGGGAGCTGTTTTTT.

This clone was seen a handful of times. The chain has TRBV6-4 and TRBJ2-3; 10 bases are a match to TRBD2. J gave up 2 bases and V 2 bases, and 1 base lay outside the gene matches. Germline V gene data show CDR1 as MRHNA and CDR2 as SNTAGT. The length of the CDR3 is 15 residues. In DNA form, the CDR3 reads TGTGCCAGCAGTGACCTAGCGGGGGCCACAGATACGCAGTATTTT. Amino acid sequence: CASSDLAGATDTQYF.

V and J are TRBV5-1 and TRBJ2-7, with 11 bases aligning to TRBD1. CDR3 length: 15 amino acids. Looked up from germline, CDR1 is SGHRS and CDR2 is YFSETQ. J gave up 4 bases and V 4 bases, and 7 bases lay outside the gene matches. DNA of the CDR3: TGCGCCAGCAGCCGGGGGACAGGGGGTTGGTACGAGCAGTACTTC. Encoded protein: CASSRGTGGWYEQYF. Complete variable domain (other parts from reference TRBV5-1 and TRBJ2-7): KAGVTQTPRYLIKTRGQQVTLSCSPISGHRSVSWYQQTPGQGLQFLFEYFSETQRNKGNFPGRFSGRQFSNSRSEMNVSTLELGDSALYLCASSRGTGGWYEQYFGPGTRLTVT.